The clone carrying this T cell receptor beta chain turned up a few times. What it binds is not known. The cDNA had a unique molecular identifier and a template-switch universal primer site. TCRdb re-called the 5' RACE reads with MiXCR, one entry per CDR3 protein. The sample contains roughly 470,000 distinct CDR3 sequences, more than 13% of which appear only once. The data originate from a study of identical twins. Regarding the study as a whole: Models predicted too little out-of-frame TCR alpha sharing in monozygotic twins. Abundant beta clonotypes from cord blood had fewer insertions, unlike memory repertoires, which showed none.

Trimming removed 4 bases at V and 6 bases at J, with 21 bases between. CDR1 and CDR2 from the germline V gene are SGHTA and FQGNSA. The CDR3 consists of 16 residues. This sample also appeared in a second study, on yellow fever vaccine responses in identical twins.

The sequence was obtained from a woman aged 18-29 years in good health. Specimen: CD4+ T cells sorted from blood. The rearrangement uses TRBV7-2 and TRBJ2-5; D tentatively reads TRBD1 or TRBD2 (5 bases each). CDR3 region: CASSSGGAGRIKTQYF. CDR3 in DNA: TGTGCCAGCAGCTCTGGGGGAGCCGGTAGGATAAAGACCCAGTACTTC.